Following are 29 T cell receptor beta chains from one sample sequenced in a study of blood T cell repertoires in COVID-19. The assay was immunoSEQ multiplex PCR, and TCRdb's table has in-frame clones only and misses some. The table lists 200,000 to 250,000 clones, around four fifths of them singletons, with approximately 2.5% in the top ten. Sequencing was done on a sample of peripheral blood. These receptors originate from a woman in her 70s with active or convalescent COVID-19.

The chain employs TRBV12-3 or TRBV12-4 and TRBJ2-3, with a possible D match to TRBD2 (6 bases). The V gene lost 6 bases and the J gene lost 6 bases, with 13 bases spanning the gap. The CDR3 contains 13 residues. Here the CDR3 DNA reads TGTGCCAGCAGACTTAGCGGAAAGGATACGCAGTATTTT. Translating gives CASRLSGKDTQYF.

The chain employs TRBV15 and TRBJ1-2; D perhaps matches TRBD1 (5 bases). Germline V gives CDR1 LNHNV, CDR2 YYDKDF (reference sequence). The CDR3 sequence is 14 residues long. V was trimmed by 0 bases and J by 4 bases, leaving 9 bases between them. The CDR3 DNA reads as TGTGCCACCAGCAGAGAAGACAGCCTCTATGGCTACACCTTC. This sequence encodes CATSREDSLYGYTF. The full variable domain, rest sourced from reference TRBV15 and TRBJ1-2, is DAMVIQNPRYQVTQFGKPVTLSCSQTLNHNVMYWYQQKSSQAPKLLFHYYDKDFNNEADTPDNFQSRRPNTSFCFLDIRSPGLGDTAMYLCATSREDSLYGYTFGSGTRLTVV.

This chain links TRBV27 with TRBJ1-3; perhaps TRBD1 as D (6 bases). Germline V lookup: CDR1 MNHEY, CDR2 SMNVEV (reference sequence). Trimming took 2 bases from V and 2 from J, leaving 7 bases between them. The CDR3 contains 14 residues. CDR3 in DNA: TGTGCCAGCAGTTTAAACAGGGCTGGAAACACCATATATTTT. This encodes CASSLNRAGNTIYF.

This chain uses TRBV7-9 with TRBJ2-7; the match to TRBD2 covers 8 bases. V trimming: 5 bases; J trimming: 2 bases; junction bases outside the gene matches: 5. Per the germline V gene, CDR1 is SEHNR and CDR2 is FQNEAQ (reference sequence). This CDR3 comprises 14 residues. CDR3 bases: TGTGCCAGCAGCCTTAGCGGGAAACCCTACGAGCAGTACTTC. It translates to CASSLSGKPYEQYF.

For the CDR3, the DNA is TGTGCCAGCAGCTTTCAGTCGACAGCAACCAAACTGTTTTTT. It specifies CASSFQSTATKLFF. The gene calls are TRBV5-8 and TRBJ1-4, with D perhaps TRBD1 (5 bases). V dropped 2 bases and J dropped 11 bases, with 16 bases sitting between them. This CDR3 region has 14 residues. Germline V CDR1 and CDR2: SGHTS, YDEGEE.

This clone was seen a handful of times. This chain connects TRBV30 to TRBJ1-2; no reliable D call. The CDR3 is 17 residues long. The germline gives CDR1 GTSNPN, CDR2 SVGIG (reference sequence). Trimming pared 1 base from V and 0 bases from J, leaving 18 bases between. The CDR3 is CAWSGEVWQLTNYGYTF. DNA of the CDR3: TGTGCCTGGAGTGGGGAGGTATGGCAGCTTACTAACTATGGCTACACCTTC. Variable domain in full (rest from reference TRBV30 and TRBJ1-2): SQTIHQWPATLVQPVGSPLSLECTVEGTSNPNLYWYRQAAGRGLQLLFYSVGIGQISSEVPQNLSASRPQDRQFILSSKKLLLSDSGFYLCAWSGEVWQLTNYGYTFGSGTRLTVV.

The chain joins TRBV9 to TRBJ2-6; 7 bases align to TRBD2. J was trimmed by 2 bases and V by 0 bases; bases with no gene match: 5. The CDR3 totals 17 residues. Germline V gene sequence: CDR1 SGDLS, CDR2 YYNGEE. The CDR3: CASSVATRGAGANVLTF. CDR3 nucleotide sequence: TGTGCCAGCAGCGTAGCCACCCGGGGGGCTGGGGCCAACGTCCTGACTTTC.

The chain combines TRBV5-1 with TRBJ2-7, with D perhaps matching TRBD2 (6 bases). This CDR3 region has 14 residues. Germline CDR1 reads SGHRS; CDR2 reads YFSETQ. Trimming took off 1 base at V and 3 bases at J, with 11 bases between the two ends. CDR3 in DNA: TGCGCCAGCAGCTTGACAGCGGGCAACTACGAGCAGTACTTC. Translated: CASSLTAGNYEQYF.

A word on this clone: The junction does not match germline at one end; this may be a read error. This chain uses TRBV7-7 with TRBJ2-5; 7 bases align to TRBD2. This CDR3 contains 15 residues. Germline CDR1 is SSHAT and CDR2 is FNYEAQ (reference sequence). CDR3 nucleotide sequence: TGTGCTAGCAGCTTGGGGGGGAGCAGACAAGAGACCCAGTACTTC. It yields the protein CASSLGGSRQETQYF.

The chain combines TRBV5-4 with TRBJ2-3, with 7 bases matching TRBD2. V gave up 3 bases and J gave up 5 bases; unmatched junction bases: 9. Germline CDR1 and CDR2: SGHNT and YYREEE (reference sequence). The length of the CDR3 is 15 residues. CDR3 sequence reads: CASSSSGLFKDTQYF. The CDR3 coding sequence is TGTGCCAGCAGCTCGTCGGGACTATTTAAAGATACGCAGTATTTT.

This chain joins TRBV2 and TRBJ2-2, with a weak D call TRBD2 (6 bases). The CDR3 contains 15 residues. V lost 7 bases and J lost 0, with 12 bases in between. Germline-derived CDR1 and CDR2 are SNHLY and FYNNEI. CDR3 bases: TGTGCCAGCACTCAAGGGACTTCGAACACCGGGGAGCTGTTTTTT. Protein product: CASTQGTSNTGELFF.

The chain couples TRBV10-3 to TRBJ1-3; D gene ambiguous. Deletions cut 7 bases from V and 0 bases from J, with 7 bases between. Per germline, CDR1 ENHRY and CDR2 SYGVKD. The CDR3 has 13 residues. CDR3 loop: CAITGDSGNTIYF. The DNA for the CDR3 is TGTGCCATCACGGGAGACTCTGGAAACACCATATATTTT.

As for this clone: Within the sample, other DNA sequences also encode this same CDR3. The gene calls are TRBV7-2 and TRBJ1-5, with 8 bases that match TRBD1. Trimming removed 4 bases from V and 5 bases from J; junction bases left unmatched: 4. The CDR3 has 14 amino acids. CDR1 and CDR2 from the germline V gene are SGHTA and FQGNSA. CDR3 DNA: TGTGCCAGCAGCTCCGGACAGGGTTATCAGCCCCAGCATTTT. Protein: CASSSGQGYQPQHF.

The chain joins TRBV9 to TRBJ2-1, with 9 positions matching TRBD1. The ends lost 4 bases at V and 7 bases at J; junction bases unmatched: 9. CDR1 is SGDLS, CDR2 YYNGEE, per germline. This CDR3 has 15 amino acids. The CDR3 nucleotides are TGTGCCAGCAGCCCTTGGGGACAGGGACCAAATGAGCAGTTCTTC. Translating gives CASSPWGQGPNEQFF.

The chain employs TRBV5-1 and TRBJ2-1; 7 bases line up with TRBD1. The CDR3 covers 16 residues. CDR1 is SGHRS, CDR2 YFSETQ, per germline. With 4 bases clipped from V and 5 bases from J, the junction kept 12 bases outside the gene matches. For the CDR3, the DNA is TGCGCCAGCAGCCGTATTCTCACAGGGGTCCACAATGAGCAGTTCTTC. Translation gives CASSRILTGVHNEQFF.

The gene calls are TRBV6-5 and TRBJ2-1; perhaps TRBD2 as D (6 bases). The CDR3 totals 14 residues. The germline V gene has CDR1 MNHEY and CDR2 SVGAGI. V lost 6 bases to trimming and J lost 7 bases, with 16 bases between them. CDR3 sequence: CASRGTGAGNEQFF. The DNA for the CDR3 is TGTGCCAGCAGGGGAACGGGAGCAGGGAATGAGCAGTTCTTC.

This clone has just one count. V and J are TRBV7-2 and TRBJ1-2; D ambiguous. Trimming removed 6 bases at V and 8 bases at J, with 19 bases between. Germline V CDR1 and CDR2: SGHTA, FQGNSA. The CDR3 is 14 residues long. The chain's CDR3 is CASSTVGLMEGYTF. For the CDR3, the DNA is TGTGCCAGCAGTACCGTTGGACTCATGGAGGGCTACACCTTC.

The chain recombines TRBV9 with TRBJ1-6; a possible D gene is TRBD1 (5 bases). Trimming stripped 5 bases from V and 2 bases from J, with 14 bases between. Germline V gene data show CDR1 as SGDLS and CDR2 as YYNGEE. CDR3 size: 16 residues. The CDR3 here is CASSLTVNPYNSPLHF. CDR3 nucleotides: TGTGCCAGCAGTTTGACAGTCAACCCCTATAATTCACCCCTCCACTTT.

This clone has more than one count but fewer than ten. The chain couples TRBV6-5 to TRBJ2-2; TRBD1 agrees at 8 bases. Germline CDR1 is MNHEY and CDR2 is SVGAGI. Trimming took 0 bases from V and 7 from J; bases not matched to a gene: 4. The length of the CDR3 is 15 residues. DNA of the CDR3: TGTGCCAGCAGTTACTCGAGACAGGGGAACGGGGAGCTGTTTTTT. Amino acid sequence: CASSYSRQGNGELFF.

CDR3 protein: CASSLRAGKFADTQYF. CDR3 sequence (DNA): TGTGCCAGCAGCTTGAGGGCAGGGAAGTTTGCAGATACGCAGTATTTT. The rearrangement joins TRBV5-4 to TRBJ2-3, with D perhaps matching TRBD1 (5 bases). Germline loops: CDR1 SGHNT, CDR2 YYREEE (reference sequence). V was cut by 1 base and J by 4 bases, with 16 bases left in between. The CDR3 covers 16 residues.

This CDR3 is CASTSGDTQYF. CDR3 sequence (DNA): TGTGCCAGCACCTCCGGAGATACGCAGTATTTT. The chain recombines TRBV2 with TRBJ2-3, with D unresolved. From germline, CDR1 is SNHLY and CDR2 FYNNEI. The V end lost 7 bases, the J end lost 5 bases, and 7 bases lay between the germline ends. The CDR3 is 11 amino acids. Full variable domain (outside the CDR3, taken from reference TRBV2 and TRBJ2-3): EPEVTQTPSHQVTQMGQEVILRCVPISNHLYFYWYRQILGQKVEFLVSFYNNEISEKSEIFDDQFSVERPDGSNFTLKIRSTKLEDSAMYFCASTSGDTQYFGPGTRLTVL.

The chain is built from TRBV11-2 and TRBJ2-5, with 9 bases identical to TRBD1. The V and J ends lost 4 bases and 4 bases, in that order; junction bases with no gene match: 7. CDR1 and CDR2 (germline): SGHAT, FQNNGV. The CDR3 runs 15 residues. CDR3 coding DNA: TGTGCCAGCAGCTCCTCAACAGGGGGCAGAGAGACCCAGTACTTC. Translated, it gives CASSSSTGGRETQYF.

V usage is TRBV5-1 and J usage is TRBJ2-3; D possibly corresponds to TRBD1 (6 bases). The CDR3 totals 14 residues. Trimming shortened V by 3 bases and J by 6 bases, and 14 bases separated the two germline ends. The germline gives CDR1 SGHRS, CDR2 YFSETQ. The CDR3 DNA is TGCGCCAGCAGCTCACCACAGGGTTGGGATACGCAGTATTTT. Amino acids: CASSSPQGWDTQYF.

This clone was seen a single time. The V gene is TRBV19, the J gene TRBJ1-1; D is uncertain. Trimming stripped 6 bases from V and 4 bases from J, with 12 bases between. CDR3 length: 13 residues. Germline CDR1 and CDR2: LNHDA and SQIVND (reference sequence). This chain's CDR3 is CASSPPSGTEAFF. The CDR3 coding sequence is TGTGCCAGTAGCCCCCCTAGCGGCACTGAAGCTTTCTTT.

This clone has a handful of counts. This rearrangement joins TRBV2 to TRBJ1-5; possible D gene TRBD1, 6 bases. Between the trimmed V and J ends, which lost 1 base and 3 bases, there was a span of 10 bases. The CDR3 is 15 residues long. CDR1 and CDR2 (germline): SNHLY, FYNNEI. The CDR3 region is CASSEDRVVNQPQHF. The CDR3 DNA is TGTGCCAGCAGTGAAGACAGGGTCGTCAATCAGCCCCAGCATTTT.

This clone has more than one count but fewer than ten. This sequence joins TRBV11-2 and TRBJ2-7; 9 bases are shared with TRBD2. The CDR3 extends over 17 amino acids. Germline-derived CDR1 and CDR2 are SGHAT and FQNNGV. Trimming removed 5 bases from V and 2 bases from J; junction bases left unmatched: 13. CDR3 sequence (DNA): TGTGCCAGCAGCCTGACAATGACTAGCGGAATAGCCTACGAGCAGTACTTC. Protein sequence: CASSLTMTSGIAYEQYF.

This chain connects TRBV5-1 to TRBJ2-1; TRBD2 agrees at 8 bases. The CDR3 is 16 residues long. The junction had 6 bases not matched to a gene; V was cut back by 4 bases and J by 0 bases. Germline V gene data show CDR1 as SGHRS and CDR2 as YFSETQ. The CDR3 DNA reads as TGCGCCAGCAGCCGCGACAGCGGGGGCTCCTACAATGAGCAGTTCTTC. Translating gives CASSRDSGGSYNEQFF.

The CDR3 sequence is CSASYSGRALDTQYF. In DNA, the CDR3 is TGCAGTGCGAGTTATAGCGGGAGGGCCTTAGATACGCAGTATTTT. This chain connects TRBV20-1 to TRBJ2-3; 11 positions agree with TRBD2. CDR3 length equals 15 residues. Trimming at V came to 6 bases and at J to 5 bases, leaving 10 bases not matched to a gene. Germline V lookup: CDR1 DFQATT, CDR2 SNEGSKA (reference sequence).

As for this clone: The same CDR3 can be traced to other DNA sequences in this sample. V and J are TRBV7-2 and TRBJ1-2, with TRBD1 matching over 7 bases. The CDR3 contains 13 residues. CDR1 is SGHTA and CDR2 is FQGNSA in the germline V gene. V lost 8 bases to trimming and J lost 5 bases; unmatched junction nucleotides: 8. DNA of the CDR3: TGTGCCAGCTCGGCGGGACAGCTATATGGCTACACCTTC. Residues: CASSAGQLYGYTF.